This TCR beta chain is drawn from a study of vaccination effects on CD4 cells after COVID-19 (dated by TCRdb to between 2021 and 2024). Background for the entire study: Each participant got two doses of an mRNA SARS-CoV-2 vaccine, either BNT162b2 or mRNA-1273. In both COVID-19 convalescent patients and infection-naive vaccine recipients, the study compared SARS-CoV-2 spike-specific CD4+ TCR repertoires from before mRNA vaccination with those from after it. The full study included around nine COVID-19 convalescent patients and a handful of SARS-CoV-2-naive healthy vaccine recipients. Cultures from other donors in the study were sequenced with the Oncomine TCR Beta short-read assay on an Illumina iSeq 100.

Study-wide conclusions, independent of this receptor: In healthy vaccine recipients, vaccine-induced clones were almost all SARS-CoV-2 mono-reactive, with only 1 of 255 being cross-reactive with common cold coronaviruses. Both infection-induced and vaccine-induced clones contracted markedly at late post-vaccination timepoints, which is consistent with waning T cell responses. Limitations of the study were the small number of convalescent patients and the absence of early post-infection timepoints.

Worth noting for this clone: The clone's antigen remains unknown. No base quality information exists; no much larger clone differs at one position.

The library was built by means of the immunoSEQ multiplex PCR assay. DNA from the cultured and isolated CD4+ T cells underwent TCR beta CDR3 sequencing. On the authors' methods: Non-productive TCR sequences were discarded, and reads were trimmed to the CDR3 region, with only CDR3s of 7 or more amino acids retained. Antigen-specific clonotypes were identified with the MANAFEST web app by comparing expansion in peptide wells against reference cultures. To be called positive, a clone needed expansion at FDR<0.05 compared with the reference and with all other wells, an odds ratio greater than 5, and a frequency greater than 0.1% in two replicate wells. Clonotypes significantly expanded in SARS-CoV-2 spike wells and in at least one common cold coronavirus spike condition were defined as cross-reactive. CDR3 similarity was assessed by Levenshtein distance using the stringdist R package, and unrooted trees were constructed with ape in R 3.6.1. Sourced from immuneACCESS, this table was stored by TCRdb with only in-frame sequences that have V and J called. A share of the clones is absent; for the studies checked, an unresolved V gene accounts for under half, and the remainder has no known explanation. The V and J calls and the clone size are those of that table, but D and trimming were determined from the DNA. This sample lists roughly 25,000 clones; about three quarters were detected once. The ten most abundant clones make up 5% of the sample.

In the ViraFEST assay, PBMC were stimulated with viral peptide pools, and antigen-specific CD4+ T cell clonotypes were then identified by expansion using TCR sequencing. After around 11 days of culture, CD4+ T cells were isolated with the EasySep CD4+ T cell isolation kit. Negative nucleocapsid antibody results before and after vaccination confirmed that the healthy vaccine recipients had no prior SARS-CoV-2 infection. Approximately 2 million PBMC per well were cultured in IMDM with about 5.4% human AB serum, 10 IU/ml IL-2 and gentamicin, plus 10 ug/ml peptides. Half of the culture medium was replaced with fresh IL-2-containing medium on days 3 and 7. Unless noted otherwise, every peptide stimulation condition was grown in triplicate wells. Using Ficoll-Paque Plus gradient centrifugation, PBMC were separated from whole blood and then either used fresh or cryopreserved at -140C. Overlapping peptide pools spanned the spike proteins of SARS-CoV-2 and the common cold coronaviruses HCoV-NL63, HCoV-OC43 and HCoV-229E. The QIAamp micro DNA kit was used to extract genomic DNA from the cultured CD4+ T cells.

Trimming leaves V shorter by 6 bases and J shorter by 7 bases, with the junction holding 5 bases beyond the gene matches. The germline V gene supplies CDR1 MNHEY and CDR2 SVGAGI. Reading from cysteine to phenylalanine, the CDR3 counts 12 amino acids. The retained sequence is limited to the CDR3, 36 bases, with the frame set at the first base. The chain was built from TRBV6-5 and TRBJ2-7, and 8 bases in between align with TRBD2. The TCR originated in a human donor who received a COVID-19 vaccine. The material was CD4+ T cells from PBMCs cultured with SARS-CoV-2 spike peptides, obtained before COVID-19 vaccination. The cell subset or site label of this sample denotes: SARS-CoV-2 spike overlapping peptide pool stimulation. For the CDR3, the sequence is CASRRIAGEQYF. Here is the DNA: TGTGCCAGCAGAAGAATAGCGGGGGAGCAGTACTTC.